This T cell receptor beta chain was documented in a study of blood T cell repertoires in COVID-19. Study at large: Italy, Spain and the United States were the sources of the convalescent and acute COVID-19 samples. The cDNA or gDNA used as material had been derived from T cells, B-cell-depleted T cells, or PBMCs.

Seattle enrolled patients during active infection and tracked them longitudinally. As handled by the study authors: Nucleated cell counts were estimated from reference gene primer amplification. The repertoire was sequenced with immunoSEQ multiplex PCR; TCRdb's copy has only in-frame clones and lacks some. That table gives V, J and clone size, and the DNA gave D and trimming. The sample has tens of thousands of clones, 75% to 90% seen once; the top ten hold about 4.9%. This CDR3 has 15 amino acids. CDR1 and CDR2 from the germline V gene are MDHEN and SYDVKM. J was trimmed by 2 bases and V by 10 bases; bases with no gene match: 12.

This clonotype was sampled from a man aged 55 to 70 with COVID-19, enrolled during active disease. The chain is built from TRBV28 and TRBJ2-3; TRBD1 matches at 7 bases. The sample consisted of peripheral blood. The CDR3 nucleotides read TGTGCCACCTGGCTTGGCAGGGGGACCACAGATACGCAGTATTTT. Its protein is CATWLGRGTTDTQYF.